These 5 T cell receptor beta chains originate from one sample sequenced in a study of regulatory T cells in long-lasting Graves disease. The sample's time point: newly diagnosed GD, antithyroid drugs for less than 3 months. PBMCs provided the RNA from which the TCR library was made. For TCR beta, libraries came from iRepertoire HTBI primers and Arm-PCR of CDR3 regions. TCRdb itself ran the multiplex PCR reads through MiXCR, one entry per CDR3 protein. The sample lists about 400,000 distinct CDR3 sequences, 15% occurring once. The same sample was also used in a study of T cells in Graves' hyperthyroidism and ophthalmopathy.

The sample consisted of peripheral blood mononuclear cells (PBMCs), taken at new diagnosis, from a patient treated with antithyroid drugs. The source is a woman in her thirties or forties with Graves disease.

This clonotype was counted at least ten times. The chain recombines TRBV28 with TRBJ1-4; D is unclear. The V gene lost 3 bases and the J gene lost 10 bases, with 9 bases spanning the gap. CDR1 MDHEN and CDR2 SYDVKM come from the germline V gene. The CDR3 is 12 residues long. The CDR3 nucleotides read TGTGCCAGCAGTTTGAGACCTGGAAAACTGTTTTTT. Translating it yields CASSLRPGKLFF.

The chain joins TRBV6-1 to TRBJ2-3, with TRBD2 matching over 7 bases. V shed 4 bases, J shed 3 bases, and the junction held 4 bases outside the gene matches. This CDR3 has 14 amino acids. Germline CDR1 is MNHNS and CDR2 is SASEGT. For the CDR3, the DNA is TGTGCCAGCAGTGGAGGGAGGGAGACAGATACGCAGTATTTT. Protein product: CASSGGRETDTQYF.

This clonotype has at least ten counts. The chain has TRBV30 and TRBJ2-7, with D perhaps matching TRBD1 (5 bases). The V end was cut by 4 bases, the J end by 2 bases, with 9 bases between. Germline V gene lookup returns CDR1 GTSNPN and CDR2 SVGIG (reference sequence). CDR3 length: 12 amino acids. The CDR3 nucleotides read TGTGCCTGGACAGGGATTACCTACGAGCAGTACTTC. Encoded protein: CAWTGITYEQYF.

There are many counts of this clonotype. The rearrangement links TRBV4-1 to TRBJ2-3; 7 bases map to TRBD1. Per the germline V gene, CDR1 is MGHRA and CDR2 is YSYEKL. J gave up 0 bases and V 1 base, and 16 bases lay outside the gene matches. This CDR3 contains 20 residues. CDR3 amino acids: CASSQGWGTDGVTSTDTQYF. The CDR3 DNA is TGCGCCAGCAGCCAAGGATGGGGGACAGACGGAGTAACTAGCACAGATACGCAGTATTTT.

Concerning this clonotype itself: With a far larger clone one base away, a read error is the likely cause. The chain links TRBV9 to TRBJ2-4, with D possibly TRBD2 on 5 matching bases. The CDR3 totals 14 residues. Germline V gene data show CDR1 as SGDLS and CDR2 as YYNGEE. This chain's CDR3 is CASSSSDLGNERFF. The CDR3 DNA reads as TGTGCCAGCAGCTCTTCGGATCTGGGCAATGAGCGGTTCTTC.